This T cell receptor (beta chain) is drawn from a study of blood T cell repertoires in COVID-19. At the level of the study: Acute and convalescent COVID-19 samples came from the United States, Italy and Spain.

Measured with immunoSEQ multiplex PCR; TCRdb has only the in-frame clones, and not every one. The sample has some 140,000 clones, roughly 84% seen once. The CDR3 extends over 14 amino acids. The germline V gene has CDR1 SEHNR and CDR2 FQNEAQ (reference sequence). Trimming removed 4 bases from V and 5 bases from J, with 14 bases in between. V usage is TRBV7-9 and J usage is TRBJ1-2; D not resolved. The source is a man aged 55 to 70 with acute or convalescent COVID-19. The sequencing input was peripheral blood. CDR3 sequence (DNA): TGTGCCAGCAGCTCCCAACTCCCCCGATATGGCTACACCTTC. As protein: CASSSQLPRYGYTF.